The rows below give T cell receptor beta chains drawn from one sample of a study of blood T cell repertoires in COVID-19. Assay: immunoSEQ multiplex PCR; the TCRdb copy retains only in-frame clones and omits some. The sample gives 250,000 to 300,000 clones, about nine tenths of which show up once; approximately 2.5% is in the top ten. The specimen was PBMCs or T cells enriched from blood (not recorded which). All receptors derive from a woman aged 35 to 49 with acute COVID-19. Both conserved end residues are part of each CDR3. Each record gives: clone size, V gene, J gene, D gene, CDR3 protein, CDR3 DNA. D genes are given only for firm matches. A row's size may be missing; if present it is once, few, many or a size class.

clone size: -; V gene: TRBV5-6; J gene: TRBJ2-7; D gene: TRBD2; CDR3 protein: CASSFIAGGNYEQYF; CDR3 DNA: TGTGCCAGCAGCTTTATAGCGGGAGGGAACTACGAGCAGTACTTC
clone size: -; V gene: TRBV11-1; J gene: TRBJ2-1; D gene: TRBD2; CDR3 protein: CASSRDYGNEQFF; CDR3 DNA: TGTGCCAGCAGCCGGGACTACGGAAATGAGCAGTTCTTC
clone size: -; V gene: TRBV5-1; J gene: TRBJ1-1; D gene: TRBD1; CDR3 protein: CASSLSGQGIEAFF; CDR3 DNA: TGCGCCAGCAGCTTATCGGGACAGGGGATTGAAGCTTTCTTT
clone size: few; V gene: TRBV2; J gene: TRBJ1-4; D gene: TRBD1; CDR3 protein: CASSRTGGVATNEKLFF; CDR3 DNA: TGTGCCAGCAGTAGGACAGGGGGAGTTGCAACTAATGAAAAACTGTTTTTT
clone size: -; V gene: TRBV3-1/TRBV3-2; J gene: TRBJ2-5; D gene: -; CDR3 protein: CASSQVYRETQYF; CDR3 DNA: TGTGCCAGCAGCCAAGTTTACAGGGAGACCCAGTACTTC
clone size: -; V gene: TRBV30; J gene: TRBJ1-2; D gene: TRBD1; CDR3 protein: CAWSVPGQGNIYGYTF; CDR3 DNA: TGTGCCTGGAGTGTACCTGGACAGGGGAATATCTATGGCTACACCTTC
clone size: -; V gene: TRBV7-2; J gene: TRBJ2-7; D gene: -; CDR3 protein: CASSLDGGAAASYEQYF; CDR3 DNA: TGTGCCAGCAGCTTAGACGGCGGGGCGGCCGCCTCCTACGAGCAGTACTTC
clone size: -; V gene: TRBV2; J gene: TRBJ1-5; D gene: TRBD1; CDR3 protein: CASSGQGIGNQPQHF; CDR3 DNA: TGTGCCAGCAGTGGACAGGGGATTGGCAATCAGCCCCAGCATTTT
clone size: few; V gene: TRBV18; J gene: TRBJ1-5; D gene: -; CDR3 protein: CASSPDRNQPQHF; CDR3 DNA: TGTGCCAGCTCACCCGACAGAAATCAGCCCCAGCATTTT
clone size: -; V gene: TRBV3-1/TRBV3-2; J gene: TRBJ1-1; D gene: TRBD1; CDR3 protein: CASSNHRGPTEAFF; CDR3 DNA: TGTGCCAGCAGCAACCACAGGGGTCCCACTGAAGCTTTCTTT
clone size: once; V gene: TRBV29-1; J gene: TRBJ2-1; D gene: TRBD2; CDR3 protein: CSVEWGKGLAGGRGNEQFF; CDR3 DNA: TGCAGCGTTGAATGGGGTAAGGGACTAGCGGGAGGACGAGGCAATGAGCAGTTCTTC
clone size: -; V gene: TRBV3-1/TRBV3-2; J gene: TRBJ1-6; D gene: -; CDR3 protein: CASSQVFGGTENSPLHF; CDR3 DNA: TGTGCCAGCAGCCAAGTTTTTGGGGGGACGGAAAATTCACCCCTCCACTTT
clone size: -; V gene: TRBV5-1; J gene: TRBJ1-1; D gene: -; CDR3 protein: CASSQTGWLSGDTEAFF; CDR3 DNA: TGCGCCAGCAGCCAGACAGGCTGGCTCTCTGGGGACACTGAAGCTTTCTTT
clone size: -; V gene: TRBV2; J gene: TRBJ2-7; D gene: -; CDR3 protein: CASSSHYEQYF; CDR3 DNA: TGTGCCAGCAGTAGCCACTACGAGCAGTACTTC
clone size: -; V gene: TRBV15; J gene: TRBJ2-5; D gene: TRBD1; CDR3 protein: CATRGQGETQYF; CDR3 DNA: TGTGCCACCCGCGGACAGGGGGAGACCCAGTACTTC
clone size: -; V gene: TRBV7-9; J gene: TRBJ2-1; D gene: TRBD2; CDR3 protein: CASSLDGLDYDEQFF; CDR3 DNA: TGTGCCAGCAGCTTAGATGGACTAGATTACGATGAGCAGTTCTTC
clone size: -; V gene: TRBV5-5; J gene: TRBJ2-1; D gene: TRBD1; CDR3 protein: CASSLPQGAYYNEQFF; CDR3 DNA: TGTGCCAGCAGTCTACCACAGGGGGCATACTACAATGAGCAGTTCTTC
clone size: -; V gene: TRBV5-1; J gene: TRBJ2-1; D gene: TRBD2; CDR3 protein: CASSHGLAGPNEQFF; CDR3 DNA: TGCGCCAGCAGCCACGGACTAGCGGGACCTAATGAGCAGTTCTTC